This entry lists 2 T cell receptor beta chains sequenced from one sample in a study of shared clonotypes between healthy human individuals. TCRdb's copy holds only in-frame clones and misses some; the assay was immunoSEQ multiplex PCR. Seen here are roughly 850,000 clones, 90% to 97% observed once, and the top ten hold less than 0.25%. As defined, naive CD8 cells were CD45RO-negative and positively selected for CCR7, with terminally differentiated effector memory CD45RA+ cells excluded. Sequenced input: naive CD8+ T cells sorted from blood. The receptor source for this set is a young man in good health.

V gene TRBV30 combines with J gene TRBJ1-2; D may be TRBD1 (5 bases). CDR1 is GTSNPN, CDR2 SVGIG, per germline (reference sequence). V was cut by 0 bases and J by 13 bases, with 24 bases left in between. CDR3 length: 15 amino acids. The CDR3 spells CAWSVFLGATVKSTF. The CDR3, as DNA: TGTGCCTGGAGTGTATTCTTAGGGGCCACCGTAAAATCCACCTTC.

V gene TRBV12-5 combines with J gene TRBJ2-7; 10 nucleotides match TRBD2. The CDR3 loop spans 15 amino acids. From germline, CDR1 is LGHNT and CDR2 FRNRAP. V lost 7 bases to trimming and J lost 2 bases; unmatched junction nucleotides: 8. The CDR3 loop reads CASALGLAETYEQYF. DNA of the CDR3: TGTGCTAGTGCCCTCGGACTAGCGGAGACCTACGAGCAGTACTTC.